This entry describes one T cell receptor (beta chain). During its preparation, the TCRbeta library received unique molecular identifiers. TCRdb re-derived calls from the PCR reads in MiXCR, one entry per CDR3 protein. The profile covers about 500,000 distinct CDR3 sequences, with around a third appearing a single time and less than 2.5% taken by the ten largest. These data originate in a study of T-cell reconstitution after alpha-beta-depleted transplantation in children. CDR3 size: 14 residues. This TCR derives from a human donor who donated a stem cell graft to a child with aplastic anemia. The sequences come from PBMCs from the stem cell graft donor, collected from the stem cell graft. The rearrangement joins TRBV12-3 or TRBV12-4 to TRBJ2-7; D is possibly TRBD1 or TRBD2 (5 bases each). Here the CDR3 reads CASSQGPLSYKQYV. The CDR3 nucleotides are TGTGCCAGCAGTCAGGGACCCCTCTCCTACAAGCAGTACGTC.